The 20 T cell receptor beta chains below come from one sample, sequenced in a study of T cell changes during pregnancy in multiple sclerosis. Profiled with immunoSEQ multiplex PCR; TCRdb holds only in-frame clones, not every one. The table has around 62,000 clones, 90% seen once. The sample consisted of peripheral blood, taken in the third trimester of pregnancy. The receptors were gathered from a female donor with multiple sclerosis, enrolled in a pregnancy study.

The chain couples TRBV5-1 to TRBJ1-5, with 7 bases identical to TRBD1. The CDR3 length is 13 residues. In germline, CDR1 is SGHRS, CDR2 YFSETQ. Trimming removed 4 bases from V and 4 bases from J; junction bases left unmatched: 2. CDR3: CASSPGGNQPQHF. CDR3 DNA sequence: TGCGCCAGCAGCCCAGGGGGTAATCAGCCCCAGCATTTT.

The chain joins TRBV4-3 to TRBJ1-4, with D perhaps TRBD1 (5 bases). Germline V gives CDR1 LGHNA, CDR2 YSLEER. V was pared by 5 bases and J by 2 bases, with 15 bases between. This CDR3 has 16 residues. The CDR3: CASSGQGGTTNEKLFF. The CDR3 coding sequence is TGCGCCAGCAGCGGGCAGGGAGGTACGACTAATGAAAAACTGTTTTTT.

This chain joins TRBV13 and TRBJ2-1; 8 bases line up with TRBD2. V lost 5 bases and J lost 4; bases outside the gene matches: 10. CDR3 length equals 16 residues. Per germline, CDR1 PRHDT and CDR2 FYEKMQ (reference sequence). CDR3 protein: CASSAAYGTRYNEQFF. CDR3 nucleotides: TGTGCCAGCAGCGCAGCTTACGGGACTAGATACAATGAGCAGTTCTTC.

This chain links TRBV6-6 with TRBJ2-5; 9 bases line up with TRBD2. The CDR3 has 14 residues. Germline CDR1 reads MNHNY; CDR2 reads SVGAGI (reference sequence). Trimming removed 0 bases from V and 4 bases from J; junction bases left unmatched: 0. DNA of the CDR3: TGTGCCAGCAGTTACTCGACTAGCGGAGAGACCCAGTACTTC. Protein product: CASSYSTSGETQYF.

The chain links TRBV7-2 to TRBJ2-3, with a tentative D call TRBD1 (6 bases). The ends were cut back, 2 bases at V and 3 bases at J, with 12 bases in the middle. The CDR3 has 15 residues. Per germline, CDR1 SGHTA and CDR2 FQGNSA. The CDR3 coding sequence is TGTGCCAGCAGCTTAAGGTCAGGGGTTACAGATACGCAGTATTTT. Amino acids: CASSLRSGVTDTQYF.

V is TRBV5-4 and J is TRBJ2-2; the match to TRBD2 covers 7 bases. The CDR3 covers 15 residues. Germline V gene lookup returns CDR1 SGHNT and CDR2 YYREEE (reference sequence). The trim removed 0 bases at V and 6 bases at J, leaving 5 bases unmatched. The CDR3 nucleotides read TGTGCCAGCAGCTTGGCCGGGACTAAGGCCGGGGAGCTGTTTTTT. It yields the protein CASSLAGTKAGELFF.

This chain uses TRBV5-6 with TRBJ2-3; 8 bases are shared with TRBD2. The CDR3 covers 16 residues. Looked up from germline, CDR1 is SGHDT and CDR2 is YYEEEE. The ends lost 5 bases at V and 2 bases at J; junction bases unmatched: 10. CDR3 protein: CASRLEVAGPTDTQYF. CDR3 nucleotide sequence: TGTGCCAGCAGGCTGGAGGTAGCGGGGCCCACAGATACGCAGTATTTT.

This clone occurred once. The chain couples TRBV6-5 to TRBJ2-5; a weak D match, TRBD2 (5 bases). The J call could be wrong; TRBJ2-7 is a better fit for the DNA end. The CDR3 runs 15 residues. Germline V gene lookup returns CDR1 MNHEY and CDR2 SVGAGI. In DNA, the CDR3 is TGTGCCAGCAGTTACTCGAGGGTTTACTCCTACGAGCAGTACTTC. Translating gives CASSYSRVYSYEQYF.

The sample holds a few counts of this clone. The chain uses TRBV6-5 and TRBJ2-6; 7 bases match TRBD1. The CDR3 has 16 residues. Germline V lookup: CDR1 MNHEY, CDR2 SVGAGI. The junction had 3 bases not matched to a gene; V was cut back by 4 bases and J by 0 bases. CDR3 sequence reads: CASSSAGGSGANVLTF. CDR3 nucleotide sequence: TGTGCCAGCAGTTCAGCAGGGGGCTCTGGGGCCAACGTCCTGACTTTC.

V is TRBV7-8 and J is TRBJ1-5; D remains unclear. V lost 2 bases and J 0 bases, leaving 11 bases between the germline ends. This CDR3 is 16 amino acids long. Germline V gene sequence: CDR1 SGHVS, CDR2 FQNEAQ. CDR3 sequence: CASSLSWGDSNQPQHF. In nucleotides, the CDR3 is TGTGCCAGCAGCTTATCGTGGGGAGATAGCAATCAGCCCCAGCATTTT.

The chain employs TRBV7-9 and TRBJ2-7, with D possibly being TRBD1 (5 bases). CDR1 SEHNR and CDR2 FQNEAQ come from the germline V gene (reference sequence). Trimming pared 5 bases from V and 5 bases from J, leaving 19 bases between. The CDR3 is made up of 15 amino acids. For the CDR3, the DNA is TGTGCCAGCAGCACCCCGAAGACAGATTACCACGAGCAGTACTTC. This translates into CASSTPKTDYHEQYF.

The chain is built from TRBV5-1 and TRBJ1-1, with no clear D. Deletions cut 2 bases from V and 14 bases from J, with 19 bases between. The CDR3 sequence is 13 residues long. From germline, CDR1 is SGHRS and CDR2 YFSETQ. CDR3 sequence (DNA): TGCGCCAGCAGCTTCACCGGGATCGAGTATCTGTTCTTT. It is translated as CASSFTGIEYLFF.

The genes are TRBV27 and TRBJ2-7, with D possibly being TRBD1 (5 bases). Trimming pared 3 bases from V and 7 bases from J, leaving 13 bases between. The CDR3 is 13 amino acids. Germline-derived CDR1 and CDR2 are MNHEY and SMNVEV (reference sequence). Here the CDR3 DNA reads TGTGCCAGCAGTTTCAAAGGGGCTAAAGAGCAGTACTTC. Translated, it gives CASSFKGAKEQYF.

In its sample, this clone was seen a few times. V gene TRBV28 combines with J gene TRBJ2-2, with TRBD2 identical over 7 bases. After removal of 3 bases from V and 5 bases from J, the junction contained 15 bases not matched to a gene. The CDR3 covers 18 residues. Germline lookup yields CDR1 MDHEN and CDR2 SYDVKM. CDR3: CASSFAGVDLGYTGELFF. The DNA for the CDR3 is TGTGCCAGCAGTTTCGCGGGAGTCGACCTGGGGTATACCGGGGAGCTGTTTTTT.

The V call is TRBV5-6, the J call TRBJ1-3, with D possibly being TRBD1 (6 bases). Per the germline V gene, CDR1 is SGHDT and CDR2 is YYEEEE. V lost 7 bases and J lost 6, with 14 bases in between. The CDR3 extends over 13 amino acids. CDR3 in amino acids: CASAKGTPNTIYF. For the CDR3, the DNA is TGTGCCAGCGCAAAGGGGACACCAAACACCATATATTTT.

The gene calls are TRBV19 and TRBJ1-1; D may be TRBD1 (5 bases). This CDR3 spans 15 amino acids. Trimming removed 4 bases at V and 1 base at J, with 13 bases between. The V gene's germline CDR1 is LNHDA and CDR2 SQIVND (reference sequence). The chain's CDR3 is CASSTSITGNTEAFF. DNA for the CDR3: TGTGCCAGTAGTACATCTATCACAGGGAACACTGAAGCTTTCTTT.

The J gene is TRBJ2-7, the V gene TRBV5-1; 7 positions agree with TRBD1. The CDR3 is 12 residues long. V lost 2 bases to trimming and J lost 8 bases; unmatched junction nucleotides: 4. Germline CDR1 SGHRS, CDR2 YFSETQ. CDR3 amino acids: CASSFDRDKQYF. The CDR3 nucleotides are TGCGCCAGCAGCTTTGACAGGGACAAGCAGTACTTC.

In this sample, this clone turned up many times. The chain has TRBV5-1 and TRBJ2-7; D not resolved. Trimming shortened V by 4 bases and J by 7 bases, and 15 bases separated the two germline ends. The CDR3 spans 13 residues. From germline, CDR1 is SGHRS and CDR2 YFSETQ. CDR3: CASSQIPGGEQYF. In DNA, the CDR3 is TGCGCCAGCAGCCAGATCCCAGGTGGGGAGCAGTACTTC.

The rearrangement links TRBV27 to TRBJ1-1; 10 bases fit TRBD1. The germline V gene has CDR1 MNHEY and CDR2 SMNVEV (reference sequence). Unmatched junction bases numbered 17, after V lost 4 bases and J lost 0 bases. This CDR3 has 20 amino acids. CDR3 sequence: CASSSQGTGAHLDVNTEAFF. The CDR3 DNA follows: TGTGCCAGCAGTTCACAAGGGACAGGGGCTCATCTGGACGTGAACACTGAAGCTTTCTTT.

CDR3 sequence (DNA): TGTGCCAGCAGCCAAGATCGGACAGGGGATGGCTACACCTTC. As protein: CASSQDRTGDGYTF. The chain recombines TRBV4-2 with TRBJ1-2; 9 nucleotides match TRBD1. V shed 0 bases and J 6 bases; nucleotides not matched to a gene: 2. The length of the CDR3 is 14 residues. Germline V gene sequence: CDR1 LGHNA, CDR2 YNFKEQ.